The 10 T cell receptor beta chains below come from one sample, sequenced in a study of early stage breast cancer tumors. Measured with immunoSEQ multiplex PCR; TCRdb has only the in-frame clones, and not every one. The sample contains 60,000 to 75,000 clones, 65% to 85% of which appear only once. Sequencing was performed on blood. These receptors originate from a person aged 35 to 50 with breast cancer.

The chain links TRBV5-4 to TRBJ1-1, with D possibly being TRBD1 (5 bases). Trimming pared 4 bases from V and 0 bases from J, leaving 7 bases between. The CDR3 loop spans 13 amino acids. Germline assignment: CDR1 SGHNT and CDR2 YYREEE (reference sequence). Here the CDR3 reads CASSGTVNTEAFF. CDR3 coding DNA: TGTGCCAGCAGCGGGACGGTGAACACTGAAGCTTTCTTT.

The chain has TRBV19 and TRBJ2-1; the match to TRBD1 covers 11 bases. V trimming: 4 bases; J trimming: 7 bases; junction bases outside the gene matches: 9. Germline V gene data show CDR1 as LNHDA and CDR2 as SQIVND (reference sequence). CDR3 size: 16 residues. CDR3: CASSRWTGGLLNEQFF. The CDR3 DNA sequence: TGTGCCAGTAGTAGGTGGACAGGGGGCCTTTTAAATGAGCAGTTCTTC.

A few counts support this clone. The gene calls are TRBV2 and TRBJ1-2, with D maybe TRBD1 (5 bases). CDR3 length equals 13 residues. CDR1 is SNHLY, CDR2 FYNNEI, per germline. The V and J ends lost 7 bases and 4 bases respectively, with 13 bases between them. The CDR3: CASTPQGLYGYTF. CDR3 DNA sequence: TGTGCCAGCACCCCTCAGGGACTCTATGGCTACACCTTC.

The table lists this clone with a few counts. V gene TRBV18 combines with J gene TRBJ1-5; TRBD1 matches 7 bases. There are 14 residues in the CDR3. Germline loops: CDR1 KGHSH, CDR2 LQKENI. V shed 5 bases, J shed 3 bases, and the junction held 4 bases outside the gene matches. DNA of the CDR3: TGTGCCAGCTCAATGGGACAGAACAATCAGCCCCAGCATTTT. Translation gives CASSMGQNNQPQHF.

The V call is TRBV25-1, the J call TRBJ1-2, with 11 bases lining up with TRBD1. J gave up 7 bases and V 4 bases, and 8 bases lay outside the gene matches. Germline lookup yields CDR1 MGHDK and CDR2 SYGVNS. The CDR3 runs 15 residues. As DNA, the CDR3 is TGTGCCAGCAGTGCTCCGGGACAGGGGGTTTCTGGCTACACCTTC. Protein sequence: CASSAPGQGVSGYTF.

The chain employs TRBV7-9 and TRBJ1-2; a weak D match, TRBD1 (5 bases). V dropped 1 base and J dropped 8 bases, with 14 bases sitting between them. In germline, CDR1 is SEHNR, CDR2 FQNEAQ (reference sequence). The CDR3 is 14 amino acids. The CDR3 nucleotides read TGTGCCAGCAGCTTAGTAATTGGGACTAGGGGCTACACCTTC. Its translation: CASSLVIGTRGYTF.

The CDR3 bases are TGTGCCAGCTCAGGACCCGGGGCTAGCAATCAGCCCCAGCATTTT. It codes for CASSGPGASNQPQHF. V is TRBV18 and J is TRBJ1-5, with a weak D call TRBD1 (5 bases). CDR3 size: 15 residues. Trimming took off 5 bases at V and 0 bases at J, with 11 bases between the two ends. Germline CDR1 and CDR2: KGHSH and LQKENI.

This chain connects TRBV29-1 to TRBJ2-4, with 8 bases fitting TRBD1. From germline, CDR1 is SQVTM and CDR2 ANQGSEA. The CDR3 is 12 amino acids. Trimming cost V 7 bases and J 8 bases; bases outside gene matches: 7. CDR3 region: CSATGGRDIQYF. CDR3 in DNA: TGCAGCGCTACAGGGGGTCGGGACATTCAGTACTTC.

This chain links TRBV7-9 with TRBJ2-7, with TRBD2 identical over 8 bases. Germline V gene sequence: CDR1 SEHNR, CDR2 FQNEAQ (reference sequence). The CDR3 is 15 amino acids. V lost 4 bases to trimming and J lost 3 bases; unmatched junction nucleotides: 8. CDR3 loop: CASSSVSGGDYEQYF. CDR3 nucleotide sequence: TGTGCCAGCAGCTCTGTCTCGGGAGGGGACTACGAGCAGTACTTC.

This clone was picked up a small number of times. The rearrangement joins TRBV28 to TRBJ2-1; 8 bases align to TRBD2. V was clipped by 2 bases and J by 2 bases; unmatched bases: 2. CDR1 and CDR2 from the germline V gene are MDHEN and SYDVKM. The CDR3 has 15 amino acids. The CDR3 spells CASSLGGLAYNEQFF. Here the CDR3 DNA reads TGTGCCAGCAGTTTAGGGGGACTAGCCTACAATGAGCAGTTCTTC.